This T cell receptor beta chain derives from a study of identical twins. Notes on the study in general: Alpha sequences out of frame and shared by twins had excess low generation probability. Cord blood beta clonotypes present at high abundance carried fewer insertions; no such pattern appeared in memory repertoires.

This CDR3 contains 16 residues. Germline V gene lookup returns CDR1 SGHKS and CDR2 YYEKEE (reference sequence). V lost 5 bases to trimming and J lost 3 bases; unmatched junction nucleotides: 11. TCRdb reprocessed the 5' RACE reads via MiXCR and lists one record per CDR3 protein. The data contain hundreds of thousands of distinct CDR3 sequences, roughly 26% of them singletons. About this clonotype itself: Its cognate antigen is unknown.

This sample also belongs to another study, concerning T cells expressing NK-cell markers. That work adds: In roughly six donors, dominant CD3+CD56+NKG2C+ clonotypes ranked among the top 10 CD8+ clonotypes. In four donors, dominant clonotypes made up roughly 25-60.1% of CD3+CD56-NKG2C+ cells.

This clonotype was obtained from a young woman in good health. The sequenced material came from CD4+ T cells sorted from blood. This chain connects TRBV5-5 to TRBJ2-7; 10 bases fit TRBD2. CDR3 nucleotides: TGTGCCAGCAGGGATTCGGGGACTAGCGTTATCTACGAGCAGTACTTC. Translated: CASRDSGTSVIYEQYF.